Described below is a single TCR beta chain sequence and its context. These data belong to a study of blood T cell repertoires in COVID-19. About the study: COVID-19 samples from acute and convalescent phases originated in the United States, Italy and Spain.

Trimming at V came to 6 bases and at J to 4 bases, leaving 9 bases not matched to a gene. Germline V lookup: CDR1 LNHNV, CDR2 YYDKDF (reference sequence). CDR3 size: 15 residues. In the study's own analysis: Cell counts per sample came from amplifying reference gene primers. Method: immunoSEQ multiplex PCR; TCRdb's copy keeps in-frame clones and lacks some. Clonal size and the V and J genes are those of that table, whereas D and trimming came from the DNA. Counted here are 400,000 or so clones, about 90% occurring once; the ten biggest clones make up less than 0.95%. The receptor comes from a man between 18 and 35 years old with COVID-19, enrolled during active disease. Input material: peripheral blood. The V call is TRBV15, the J call TRBJ2-5; 9 nucleotides align to TRBD1. The CDR3 sequence: CATSRRTGGVETQYF. CDR3 DNA sequence: TGTGCCACCAGTCGGAGAACAGGGGGCGTAGAGACCCAGTACTTC.